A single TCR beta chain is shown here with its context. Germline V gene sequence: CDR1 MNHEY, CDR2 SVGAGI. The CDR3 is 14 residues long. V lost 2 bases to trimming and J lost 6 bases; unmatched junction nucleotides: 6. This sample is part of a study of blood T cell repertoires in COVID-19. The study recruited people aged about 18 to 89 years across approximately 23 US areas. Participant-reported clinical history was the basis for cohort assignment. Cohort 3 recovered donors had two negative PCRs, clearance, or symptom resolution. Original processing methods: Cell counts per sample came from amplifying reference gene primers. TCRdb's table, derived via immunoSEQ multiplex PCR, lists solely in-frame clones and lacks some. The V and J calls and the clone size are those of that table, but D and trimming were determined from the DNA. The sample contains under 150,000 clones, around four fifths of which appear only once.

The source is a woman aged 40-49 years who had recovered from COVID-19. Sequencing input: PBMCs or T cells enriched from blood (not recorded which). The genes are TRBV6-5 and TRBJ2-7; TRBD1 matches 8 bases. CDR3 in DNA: TGTGCCAGCAGTTACGCGACAGGGGTGCGCGAGCAGTACTTC. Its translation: CASSYATGVREQYF.